The following is a T cell receptor beta chain sequence with its context. There are a few counts of this clone. Its antigen remains undetermined. No clone much larger than this one lies a single base away; base qualities are absent. A single peripheral blood draw of about 120 mL on average was collected from each donor into heparinised tubes. Using a panel that included CD45RO, CCR7, CD25, CD127, CD95 and CD27, naive, central memory, regulatory and stem cell-like memory CD4+ T cells were sorted on a BD FACSAria II. All sorted populations exceeded 95% purity. Right away, PBMCs were isolated by Lymphoprep density gradient centrifugation and were stained directly, with no culture step. So that batch effects would be minimized, each experiment stained and sorted samples in pairs, pairing one healthy donor with one patient. This entry belongs to a study of beta chain features in type 1 diabetes (dated by TCRdb to the late 2010s). Study-wide context: No differences in mean age, gender distribution, total cell number or subset yield were found between patients and healthy donors. A total of roughly 100,000,000 sorted cells were examined across all samples, and the number of cells per subset was strongly correlated with RNA yield. The study compared TCRB repertoires of sorted circulating CD4+ T cell subsets between recently diagnosed type 1 diabetes patients and matched healthy donors. Regulatory and stem cell-like memory subsets were isolated from only 8 patients and roughly eight healthy donors, whereas naive and central memory subsets came from all 30 or so donors. Here is what the overall study found, with its caveats: Naive, central memory and regulatory TCRB repertoires appeared to be more alike among patients than among healthy donors. A moderate but significant shortening of TCRB CDR3 length was observed in type 1 diabetes patients in all four CD4+ subsets. HLA sub-analyses involved small numbers of individuals, so any influence of HLA type on TCRB rearrangement remained unresolved. At VDJ recombination sites, type 1 diabetes patients had fewer insertions and more deleted nucleotides, which implies abnormalities in thymic rearrangement. Because cDNA was sequenced instead of genomic DNA, highly expressing activated cells could be over-represented, though the groups showed no difference in activation or CD3 levels. Shorter templates might have been favored by PCR, but patient and control samples were amplified and corrected together, so both groups would have been affected equally by any skew.

The entire amount of isolated RNA was reverse transcribed using the High Capacity cDNA Reverse Transcription Kit, so the sequenced TCRB transcripts were expressed ones. Naive, central memory and regulatory T cell samples underwent deep immunoSEQ sequencing, averaging around 3.7 million total reads per sample. After sorted cells were lysed in RLT buffer, RNA was extracted with DNase-treated RNeasy Micro or Mini kits, with the choice depending on cell number. To prevent cross-contamination, each cell subset was processed individually, whereas patient and healthy donor samples were processed jointly. Using the immunoSEQ multiplex PCR, TCRB sequences were amplified from cDNA into 87-bp fragments spanning the CDR3 region. Sequencing of the amplicons was done on the Illumina HiSeq platform. Per the authors' processing: PCR bias was computationally corrected using synthetic template baselines, reads within Hamming distance 2 were collapsed, and singletons that could not be merged were discarded. Reads were aligned against IMGT to assign V, D and J genes, CDR3 length and insertions or deletions at six rearrangement sites. Within each subset, clonotype counts were normalized to sorted cell number, after which true diversity and Gini coefficients were computed with the tcR R package. Repertoire sharing was quantified using the overlap coefficient calculated on TCRB nucleotide sequences. Out-of-frame TCRB sequences from naive cells were analyzed as a proxy for the pre-selection repertoire. TCRdb carries this immuneACCESS record with in-frame sequences only. Its versions omit some clonotypes, under half of them owing to an unresolved V gene in the studies checked, with the rest unexplained. V and J calls plus clone size are reproduced from that table; the DNA served to infer D and trimming. Present in this sample are 850,000 to 900,000 clones, 17% of which were seen just once. The top ten constitute around 0.02% of the sample.

The CDR3 goes from the cysteine to the phenylalanine over 13 residues. The retained sequence is limited to the CDR3, 39 bases, with the frame set at the first base. The germline V gene (reference sequence) yields SEHNR for CDR1 and FQNEAQ for CDR2. The junction shows trimming of 0 bases on V and 13 bases on J, and the gene matches do not reach 3 bases of it. The receptor was derived from a woman aged 18-29 years in good health. Sequencing input: naive CD4+ T cells from blood. Reading the label with the study, this specimen's cell subset or site is: true naive CD4+ T cells. The chain is assembled from TRBV7-9 and TRBJ1-2, and TRBD1 aligns with 12 junction nucleotides. The DNA sequence reads TGTGCCAGCAGCTTAGCGGGACAGGGGGCGTGCACCTTC. Its protein is CASSLAGQGACTF.